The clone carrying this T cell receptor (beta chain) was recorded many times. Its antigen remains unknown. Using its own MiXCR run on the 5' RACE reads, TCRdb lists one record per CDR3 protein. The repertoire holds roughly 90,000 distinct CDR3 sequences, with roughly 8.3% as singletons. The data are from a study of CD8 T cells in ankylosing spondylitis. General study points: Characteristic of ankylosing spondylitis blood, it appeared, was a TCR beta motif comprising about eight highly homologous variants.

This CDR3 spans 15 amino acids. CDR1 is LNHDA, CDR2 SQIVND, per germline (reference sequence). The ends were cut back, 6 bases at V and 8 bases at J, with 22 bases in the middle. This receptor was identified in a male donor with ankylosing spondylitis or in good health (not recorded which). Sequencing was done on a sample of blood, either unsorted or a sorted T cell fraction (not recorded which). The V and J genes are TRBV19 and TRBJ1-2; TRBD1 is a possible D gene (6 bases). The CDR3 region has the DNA TGTGCCAGTAGCACGTACCGGGACAAGGAAACGGGCTACACCTTC. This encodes CASSTYRDKETGYTF.